These 18 T cell receptor beta chains share one sample of origin, sequenced in a study of cytomegalovirus exposure and HLA in healthy donors. PCR involved 60 Vbeta and 13 Jbeta primers. Libraries were prepared by immunoSEQ multiplex PCR; TCRdb keeps only in-frame clonotypes and omits some of them. The sample holds approximately 190,000 clones; around four fifths are singletons and the top ten take 1.5% to 2%. Input material: PBMCs. These receptors were obtained from a man aged 35 to 55 in good health and CMV-seropositive.

This chain links TRBV27 with TRBJ2-7; 9 nucleotides agree with TRBD2. The junction had 10 bases not matched to a gene; V was cut back by 8 bases and J by 2 bases. This CDR3 has 15 amino acids. Per germline, CDR1 MNHEY and CDR2 SMNVEV (reference sequence). CDR3 protein: CASFGRAGGPYEQYF. Written as DNA, the CDR3 is TGTGCCAGCTTCGGAAGGGCGGGAGGGCCCTACGAGCAGTACTTC.

This clone was detected a few times. V is TRBV27 and J is TRBJ2-7, with 9 bases lining up with TRBD1. Per the germline V gene, CDR1 is MNHEY and CDR2 is SMNVEV (reference sequence). Trimming at V came to 8 bases and at J to 2 bases, leaving 1 base not matched to a gene. This CDR3 spans 12 amino acids. Written as DNA, the CDR3 is TGTGCCAGCGGGACAGGGACCTACGAGCAGTACTTC. Translated, it gives CASGTGTYEQYF.

V is TRBV5-4 and J is TRBJ1-1; 12 positions agree with TRBD1. The germline gives CDR1 SGHNT, CDR2 YYREEE (reference sequence). CDR3 length equals 16 residues. J lost 3 bases, V lost 0 bases, and 3 bases had no gene match. CDR3 in DNA: TGTGCCAGCAGCTTGGCTGGGACAGGGGGCTACACTGAAGCTTTCTTT. It encodes CASSLAGTGGYTEAFF.

This clone appeared a few times. The chain employs TRBV19 and TRBJ1-2, with D uncertain. This CDR3 comprises 13 residues. With 6 bases removed from V and 4 bases from J, the gap between germline ends came to 12 bases. Germline CDR1 and CDR2: LNHDA and SQIVND (reference sequence). In nucleotides, the CDR3 is TGTGCCAGTAGGAATAGGGAGGGCTATGGCTACACCTTC. Translation: CASRNREGYGYTF.

This clone was seen only once. The V and J genes are TRBV11-2 and TRBJ1-1; maybe TRBD1 (5 bases). Germline values: CDR1 SGHAT, CDR2 FQNNGV. The CDR3 has 13 residues. Trimming cost V 5 bases and J 5 bases, with 12 bases left between them. CDR3 coding DNA: TGTGCCAGCAGCCCTGGGGGAGGGACTGAAGCTTTCTTT. This gives the protein CASSPGGGTEAFF.

Comment on this clone: Other DNA sequences in the sample encode the same CDR3. This chain links TRBV5-5 with TRBJ2-5, with a tentative D call TRBD2 (6 bases). The CDR3 is made up of 13 amino acids. CDR1 is SGHKS, CDR2 YYEKEE, per germline (reference sequence). The V gene lost 0 bases and the J gene lost 4 bases, with 7 bases spanning the gap. Here the CDR3 reads CASSLAGRETQYF. CDR3 nucleotides: TGTGCCAGCAGCTTGGCCGGGAGAGAGACCCAGTACTTC.

The V and J genes are TRBV27 and TRBJ1-1, with no clear D. Germline V gives CDR1 MNHEY, CDR2 SMNVEV (reference sequence). V dropped 3 bases and J dropped 5 bases, with 13 bases sitting between them. The CDR3 runs to 14 residues. The CDR3 reads CASSLNPAGTEAFF. CDR3 coding DNA: TGTGCCAGCAGTTTGAACCCTGCGGGGACTGAAGCTTTCTTT.

The chain recombines TRBV30 with TRBJ2-1; 7 bases match TRBD2. V dropped 0 bases and J dropped 6; count of bases not matched to a gene: 8. Germline-derived CDR1 and CDR2 are GTSNPN and SVGIG (reference sequence). The CDR3 has 15 residues. In DNA form, the CDR3 reads TGTGCCTGGAGTGTTGCTCTTTGGGGGGGCAATGAGCAGTTCTTC. Amino acids: CAWSVALWGGNEQFF.

The chain joins TRBV7-8 to TRBJ1-4; no definite D call. This CDR3 is 14 amino acids long. Looked up from germline, CDR1 is SGHVS and CDR2 is FQNEAQ. V shed 5 bases and J shed 8 bases, with 15 bases lying between them. The CDR3 nucleotides read TGTGCCAGCAGCCCGGGAAGGTTTGTGGAAAAACTGTTTTTT. Its translation: CASSPGRFVEKLFF.

This sequence joins TRBV2 and TRBJ2-1; 14 nucleotides match TRBD2. V lost 6 bases and J lost 7; bases outside the gene matches: 11. CDR1 is SNHLY and CDR2 is FYNNEI in the germline V gene. CDR3 length: 17 residues. CDR3 in amino acids: CASSAGTSGSAGNEQFF. The DNA for the CDR3 is TGTGCCAGCAGCGCGGGGACTAGCGGGAGTGCGGGTAATGAGCAGTTCTTC.

The chain links TRBV13 to TRBJ1-4; 8 bases match TRBD1. The V gene end was trimmed by 3 bases and the J gene end by 3 bases; junction bases not matched to a gene: 0. Per the germline V gene, CDR1 is PRHDT and CDR2 is FYEKMQ (reference sequence). The CDR3 spans 14 residues. CDR3 coding DNA: TGTGCCAGCAGCTTGACAGGGGCTAATGAAAAACTGTTTTTT. This codes for CASSLTGANEKLFF.

The V call is TRBV7-9, the J call TRBJ2-7, with a possible D match to TRBD1 (6 bases). This CDR3 is built from 14 residues. The ends were cut back, 1 base at V and 4 bases at J, with 11 bases in the middle. The V gene's germline CDR1 is SEHNR and CDR2 FQNEAQ (reference sequence). The CDR3 sequence is CASSLGRQAYEQYF. The CDR3 coding sequence is TGTGCCAGCAGCTTAGGTAGACAGGCGTACGAGCAGTACTTC. Based on the CDR3 plus reference TRBV7-9 and TRBJ2-7, the full variable domain is DTGVSQNPRHKITKRGQNVTFRCDPISEHNRLYWYRQTLGQGPEFLTYFQNEAQLEKSRLLSDRFSAERPKGSFSTLEIQRTEQGDSAMYLCASSLGRQAYEQYFGPGTRLTVT.

This clone was detected once. The chain uses TRBV27 and TRBJ2-7, with D perhaps matching TRBD1 (5 bases). The V and J ends lost 2 bases and 5 bases respectively, with 7 bases between them. The CDR3 consists of 12 residues. CDR1 and CDR2 (germline): MNHEY, SMNVEV (reference sequence). Here the CDR3 DNA reads TGTGCCAGCAGTTTAGTAGGGGACGAGCAGTACTTC. It translates to CASSLVGDEQYF.

The rearrangement links TRBV11-2 to TRBJ2-5; D is ambiguous. Germline CDR1 and CDR2: SGHAT and FQNNGV. Deletions cut 2 bases from V and 1 base from J, with 8 bases between. The CDR3 consists of 14 residues. The CDR3 is CASSLNNPQETQYF. The CDR3 bases are TGTGCCAGCAGCTTAAACAACCCCCAAGAGACCCAGTACTTC.

This clone was detected once. The chain carries TRBV18 and TRBJ2-1; weak D call: TRBD1 (6 bases). Trimming removed 1 base from V and 4 bases from J, with 8 bases in between. This CDR3 comprises 14 residues. Germline lookup yields CDR1 KGHSH and CDR2 LQKENI. The CDR3 reads CASSPRGQYNEQFF. CDR3 nucleotides: TGTGCCAGCTCACCACGCGGACAGTACAATGAGCAGTTCTTC.

The chain uses TRBV7-2 and TRBJ1-4; 8 nucleotides agree with TRBD1. Germline CDR1 and CDR2: SGHTA and FQGNSA. CDR3 length equals 18 residues. J lost 7 bases, V lost 1 base, and 14 bases had no gene match. CDR3 in DNA: TGTGCCAGCAGCTTAGGCGGTTGGGGACAGGTCAGGAGTGAAAAACTGTTTTTT. As protein: CASSLGGWGQVRSEKLFF.

The genes are TRBV28 and TRBJ1-2; D remains ambiguous. The CDR3 sequence is 11 residues long. Germline V gives CDR1 MDHEN, CDR2 SYDVKM. The V end was cut by 6 bases, the J end by 8 bases, with 10 bases between. CDR3 residues: CASRPNRGYTF. The CDR3 nucleotides are TGTGCCAGCAGACCGAACCGGGGCTACACCTTC.

The V and J genes are TRBV27 and TRBJ2-7, with 8 bases identical to TRBD1. Germline lookup yields CDR1 MNHEY and CDR2 SMNVEV (reference sequence). V lost 1 base and J lost 4; bases outside the gene matches: 9. This CDR3 contains 16 residues. CDR3 loop: CASSLLGADRAYEQYF. The CDR3 DNA reads TGTGCCAGCAGTTTATTAGGGGCGGACAGGGCATACGAGCAGTACTTC.